This note documents a single T cell receptor beta chain sequence. Sorted subsets were amplified in replicate PCRs using around 220 ng DNA, 32,000 or so T cell genomes. Clones were sequenced by immunoSEQ multiplex PCR, and TCRdb holds only the in-frame ones, with some missing. The sample shows 2 million to 2.5 million clones, 90% to 95% of them seen only once. The investigators split CD4+ cells into a CD45RA+ naive subset and a CD45RA-negative memory subset. The data stem from a study of shared clonotypes between healthy human individuals. CDR3 size: 15 residues. V lost 2 bases and J 0 bases, leaving 10 bases between the germline ends. CDR1 SGHVS and CDR2 FQNEAQ come from the germline V gene.

The material sequenced was naive CD4+ T cells sorted from blood. Noted subset: CD45RA+ positively selected. The origin of this receptor is a man aged 18 to 30 in good health. The V and J genes are TRBV7-8 and TRBJ1-2; no firm D call. CDR3: CASSLPLTANYGYTF. The CDR3 coding sequence is TGTGCCAGCAGCTTACCTTTGACGGCTAACTATGGCTACACCTTC.